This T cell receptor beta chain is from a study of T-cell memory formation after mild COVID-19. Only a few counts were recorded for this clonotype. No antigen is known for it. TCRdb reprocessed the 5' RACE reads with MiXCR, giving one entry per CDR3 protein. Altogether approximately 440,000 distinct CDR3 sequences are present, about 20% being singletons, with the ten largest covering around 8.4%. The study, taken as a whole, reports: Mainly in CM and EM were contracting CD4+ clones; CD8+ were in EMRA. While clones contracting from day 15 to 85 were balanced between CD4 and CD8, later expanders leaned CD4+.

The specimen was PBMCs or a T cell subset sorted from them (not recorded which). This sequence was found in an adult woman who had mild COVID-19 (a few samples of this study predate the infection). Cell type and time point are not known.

CDR3 protein: CASSLSWAGGPTDVSYNEQFF. The CDR3 bases are TGTGCCAGCAGCTTGTCCTGGGCGGGAGGGCCCACGGATGTATCCTACAATGAGCAGTTCTTC. The chain is built from TRBV11-3 and TRBJ2-1; 9 bases fit TRBD2. The germline V gene encodes CDR1 SGHNT and CDR2 YENEEA. This CDR3 is built from 21 residues. After removal of 3 bases from V and 1 base from J, the junction contained 19 bases not matched to a gene.